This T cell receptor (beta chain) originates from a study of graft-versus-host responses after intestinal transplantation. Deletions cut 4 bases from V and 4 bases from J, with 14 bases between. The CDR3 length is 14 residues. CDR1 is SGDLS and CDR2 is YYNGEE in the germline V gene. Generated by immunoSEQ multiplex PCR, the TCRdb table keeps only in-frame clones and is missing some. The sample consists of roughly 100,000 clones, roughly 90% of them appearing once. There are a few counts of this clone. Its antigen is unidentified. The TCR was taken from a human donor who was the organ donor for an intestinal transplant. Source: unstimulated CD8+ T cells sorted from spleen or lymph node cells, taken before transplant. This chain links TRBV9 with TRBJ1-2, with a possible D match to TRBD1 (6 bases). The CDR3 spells CASSPSTGIYGYTF. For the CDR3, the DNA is TGTGCCAGCAGCCCTTCGACAGGAATCTATGGCTACACCTTC.